The rows below give T cell receptor beta chains drawn from one sample of a study of CD8+ T cells in alopecia areata. Only in-frame clones appear in the TCRdb table, and some are missing; sequencing was by immunoSEQ multiplex PCR. The table has approximately 180,000 clones, roughly 70% seen once. The sequencing here drew on CD8+ T cells sorted from blood, taken at week 0. Receptors were obtained from a human donor with alopecia areata. Each CDR3 is given with its conserved first and last residue. D genes are given only for firm matches. Rows give clone size only sometimes, using once, few, many, or a class for an expanded clone.

J: TRBJ1-2; D: TRBD1; size: NA; length: 14; V: TRBV2; CDR3: CASSTTATGGGYTF; DNA: TGTGCCAGCAGTACGACAGCCACAGGGGGTGGCTACACCTTC
J: TRBJ1-4; D: TRBD1; size: NA; length: 15; V: TRBV25-1; CDR3: CASSDGDSVNEKLFF; DNA: TGTGCCAGCAGTGACGGGGACAGCGTTAATGAAAAACTGTTTTTT
J: TRBJ1-2; D: NA; size: NA; length: 14; V: TRBV14; CDR3: CASSQGPNIYGYTF; DNA: TGTGCCAGCAGCCAAGGTCCTAATATCTATGGCTACACCTTC
J: TRBJ2-1; D: NA; size: NA; length: 13; V: TRBV29-1; CDR3: CSVDRTLDNEQFF; DNA: TGCAGCGTAGATAGGACCCTGGACAATGAGCAGTTCTTC
J: TRBJ1-1; D: NA; size: NA; length: 16; V: TRBV27; CDR3: CASSLRPDSMNTEAFF; DNA: TGTGCCAGCAGTCTCAGGCCGGACAGCATGAACACTGAAGCTTTCTTT
J: TRBJ1-1; D: NA; size: NA; length: 13; V: TRBV5-6; CDR3: CASSSTVWDEAFF; DNA: TGTGCCAGCAGCTCAACCGTTTGGGATGAAGCTTTCTTT
J: TRBJ1-2; D: TRBD1; size: NA; length: 14; V: TRBV6-5; CDR3: CASSYNRGHDGYTF; DNA: TGTGCCAGCAGTTATAACAGGGGGCATGATGGCTACACCTTC
J: TRBJ2-1; D: NA; size: NA; length: 15; V: TRBV6-6; CDR3: CASCNREARTNEQFF; DNA: TGTGCCAGCTGCAACAGGGAGGCGAGGACCAATGAGCAGTTCTTC
J: TRBJ2-1; D: NA; size: NA; length: 17; V: TRBV21-1; CDR3: CASSKARPDRGRNEQFF; DNA: TGTGCCAGCAGCAAAGCCCGCCCGGACAGGGGTCGTAATGAGCAGTTCTTC
J: TRBJ1-1; D: NA; size: NA; length: 14; V: TRBV6-5; CDR3: CASSYSYPGQGAFF; DNA: TGTGCCAGCAGTTACTCGTACCCAGGTCAAGGGGCTTTCTTT
J: TRBJ1-1; D: TRBD1; size: NA; length: 17; V: TRBV5-1; CDR3: CASSLRTGVSLNTEAFF; DNA: TGCGCCAGCAGCTTACGGACAGGGGTCTCTTTGAACACTGAAGCTTTCTTT
J: TRBJ1-1; D: NA; size: once; length: 16; V: TRBV6-1; CDR3: CASSARADNLRTEAFF; DNA: TGTGCCAGCAGTGCCCGAGCGGACAATTTGCGCACTGAAGCTTTCTTT
J: TRBJ1-5; D: NA; size: NA; length: 15; V: TRBV19; CDR3: CASRVTENSNQPQHF; DNA: TGTGCCAGTAGGGTGACAGAAAATAGCAATCAGCCCCAGCATTTT
J: TRBJ2-5; D: TRBD1; size: once; length: 15; V: TRBV13; CDR3: CASSLSGTDSETQYF; DNA: TGTGCCAGCAGCTTATCCGGGACAGATAGTGAGACCCAGTACTTC
J: TRBJ2-1; D: NA; size: few; length: 11; V: TRBV4-1; CDR3: CASSQEREQFF; DNA: TGCGCCAGCAGCCAAGAAAGGGAGCAGTTCTTC
J: TRBJ1-2; D: TRBD1; size: NA; length: 12; V: TRBV6-6; CDR3: CASSWTGDGYTF; DNA: TGTGCCAGCAGCTGGACAGGGGATGGCTACACCTTC
J: TRBJ1-2; D: NA; size: once; length: 11; V: TRBV20-1; CDR3: CSAGWLIGYTF; DNA: TGCAGTGCCGGGTGGCTGATCGGCTACACCTTC
J: TRBJ1-5; D: NA; size: once; length: 15; V: TRBV7-9; CDR3: CASSSSTESNQPQHF; DNA: TGTGCCAGCAGCTCTTCGACAGAGAGTAATCAGCCCCAGCATTTT
J: TRBJ2-3; D: NA; size: NA; length: 15; V: TRBV9; CDR3: CASSVGGSRTDTQYF; DNA: TGTGCCAGCAGCGTAGGGGGTTCTCGCACAGATACGCAGTATTTT
J: TRBJ1-4; D: NA; size: NA; length: 18; V: TRBV7-9; CDR3: CASSSPWEGRATNEKLFF; DNA: TGTGCCAGCAGCTCCCCCTGGGAGGGCAGAGCAACTAATGAAAAACTGTTTTTT
J: TRBJ1-6; D: NA; size: NA; length: 14; V: TRBV4-2; CDR3: CASSQTRSPSPLHF; DNA: TGTGCCAGCAGCCAGACAAGGAGCCCCTCACCCCTCCACTTT
J: TRBJ2-3; D: TRBD2; size: NA; length: 16; V: TRBV7-6; CDR3: CASSPGLAGRTDTQYF; DNA: TGTGCCAGCAGCCCCGGGCTAGCGGGCCGCACAGATACGCAGTATTTT
J: TRBJ2-7; D: TRBD1; size: NA; length: 16; V: TRBV4-1; CDR3: CASSQADRGVSYEQYF; DNA: TGCGCCAGCAGCCAGGCGGACAGGGGGGTCTCCTACGAGCAGTACTTC
J: TRBJ2-2; D: TRBD1; size: NA; length: 16; V: TRBV23-1; CDR3: CASEPRQGSNTGELFF; DNA: TGCGCCTCCGAGCCAAGACAGGGGTCGAACACCGGGGAGCTGTTTTTT
J: TRBJ2-7; D: NA; size: NA; length: 15; V: TRBV19; CDR3: CASSLGTESSYEQYF; DNA: TGTGCCAGTAGTCTGGGGACCGAGAGCTCCTACGAGCAGTACTTC
J: TRBJ2-7; D: NA; size: NA; length: 13; V: TRBV6-1; CDR3: CASSGRRIYEQYF; DNA: TGTGCCAGCAGTGGCAGGAGGATCTACGAGCAGTACTTC
J: TRBJ2-5; D: TRBD2; size: NA; length: 17; V: TRBV4-2; CDR3: CASSQVGSGGAQETQYF; DNA: TGTGCCAGCAGCCAAGTAGGCAGCGGGGGGGCCCAAGAGACCCAGTACTTC
J: TRBJ2-1; D: NA; size: NA; length: 12; V: TRBV29-1; CDR3: CSVDTKYNEQFF; DNA: TGCAGCGTGGACACTAAGTACAATGAGCAGTTCTTC
J: TRBJ2-3; D: NA; size: few; length: 14; V: TRBV2; CDR3: CASSPRDTTDTQYF; DNA: TGTGCCAGCAGTCCTCGGGACACCACAGATACGCAGTATTTT
J: TRBJ2-7; D: TRBD1; size: NA; length: 12; V: TRBV2; CDR3: CASWGQEYEQYF; DNA: TGTGCCAGCTGGGGACAGGAATACGAGCAGTACTTC
J: TRBJ2-5; D: NA; size: few; length: 12; V: TRBV6-5; CDR3: CASSYSGGTQYF; DNA: TGTGCCAGCAGTTACTCAGGAGGGACCCAGTACTTC
J: TRBJ1-1; D: TRBD1; size: NA; length: 12; V: TRBV27; CDR3: CASSTTGNGAFF; DNA: TGTGCCAGCAGCACGACAGGGAACGGGGCTTTCTTT
J: TRBJ2-7; D: TRBD1; size: NA; length: 11; V: TRBV29-1; CDR3: CSAGTGNEQYF; DNA: TGCAGCGCCGGGACAGGGAACGAGCAGTACTTC
J: TRBJ2-3; D: NA; size: NA; length: 13; V: TRBV5-1; CDR3: CASGGHLQDTQYF; DNA: TGCGCCAGCGGTGGCCACCTCCAGGATACGCAGTATTTT
J: TRBJ1-1; D: NA; size: NA; length: 12; V: TRBV23-1; CDR3: CASRRVRVEAFF; DNA: TGCGCCAGCCGCAGGGTACGGGTTGAAGCTTTCTTT
J: TRBJ1-1; D: NA; size: NA; length: 15; V: TRBV4-1; CDR3: CASSQGLGDPREAFF; DNA: TGCGCCAGCAGCCAAGGCTTGGGGGACCCGCGTGAAGCTTTCTTT
J: TRBJ2-7; D: NA; size: NA; length: 11; V: TRBV7-9; CDR3: CASSLAGEQYF; DNA: TGTGCCAGCAGCTTAGCGGGCGAGCAGTACTTC
J: TRBJ1-2; D: NA; size: few; length: 14; V: TRBV4-1; CDR3: CASTSGQGSYGYTF; DNA: TGCGCCAGCACCTCCGGGCAGGGGTCCTATGGCTACACCTTC
J: TRBJ2-7; D: NA; size: few; length: 20; V: TRBV29-1; CDR3: CSVEDLKVDKGNLGTYEQYF; DNA: TGCAGCGTTGAAGATCTTAAGGTGGACAAAGGCAATCTGGGAACCTACGAGCAGTACTTC
J: TRBJ2-1; D: TRBD2; size: NA; length: 15; V: TRBV27; CDR3: CASHPSGRTYNEQFF; DNA: TGTGCCAGCCATCCTAGCGGGAGAACTTACAATGAGCAGTTCTTC
J: TRBJ1-2; D: NA; size: NA; length: 17; V: TRBV29-1; CDR3: CSVEDPDSTPRNYGYTF; DNA: TGCAGCGTTGAAGATCCGGACAGCACCCCGAGGAACTATGGCTACACCTTC
J: TRBJ2-3; D: TRBD2; size: NA; length: 16; V: TRBV7-8; CDR3: CASSSEGGGATDTQYF; DNA: TGTGCCAGCAGCTCGGAGGGCGGGGGGGCCACAGATACGCAGTATTTT
J: TRBJ2-1; D: NA; size: NA; length: 11; V: TRBV27; CDR3: CASSLSNEQFF; DNA: TGTGCCAGCAGTTTATCCAATGAGCAGTTCTTC
J: TRBJ1-5; D: NA; size: NA; length: 14; V: TRBV28; CDR3: CASSSDRTNQPQHF; DNA: TGTGCCAGCAGTTCCGACAGGACCAATCAGCCCCAGCATTTT
J: TRBJ2-3; D: TRBD2; size: NA; length: 15; V: TRBV13; CDR3: CASMRGGDAQGTQYF; DNA: TGTGCCAGCATGCGCGGGGGGGACGCACAGGGCACGCAGTATTTT